The rows below give T cell receptor beta chains drawn from one sample of a study of response to subunit inactivated influenza vaccine. Each CDR3 protein is one row after TCRdb ran MiXCR on the RT-PCR reads. This sample carries hundreds of thousands of distinct CDR3 sequences, 15% to 19% of them seen once, and the ten largest clones take around 10%. Source: PBMCs from blood, taken 11 to 12 days after vaccination. Source of these receptors: a man aged 45 to 65 who received an inactivated influenza vaccine. Each CDR3 is given with its conserved first and last residue. D genes are given only for firm matches. Clone size is stated in some rows and not others, as once, few, many or a class when expanded.

V,D,J,size,CDR3,DNA
TRBV5-1,.,TRBJ1-4,many,CASSLMGATNEKLFF,TGCGCCAGCAGCTTGATGGGGGCAACTAATGAAAAACTGTTTTTT
TRBV3-1,.,TRBJ2-7,few,CASSQANRDYEQYF,TGTGCCAGCAGCCAAGCTAACAGGGACTACGAGCAGTACTTC
TRBV28,.,TRBJ2-7,many,CASTPGLSYEQYF,TGTGCCAGCACCCCGGGACTGAGCTACGAGCAGTACTTC
TRBV28,TRBD1,TRBJ2-2,.,CASTGPGGIGELFF,TGTGCCAGCACGGGGCCAGGGGGCATCGGGGAGCTGTTTTTT
TRBV7-2,.,TRBJ2-1,few,CASSLWPGSPNEQFF,TGTGCCAGCAGCTTATGGCCTGGGTCCCCCAATGAGCAGTTCTTC
TRBV12-3/TRBV12-4,.,TRBJ2-2,few,CASSVYRVLNTGELFF,TGTGCCAGCAGTGTATACAGGGTTTTGAACACCGGGGAGCTGTTTTTT
TRBV12-3/TRBV12-4,TRBD1,TRBJ2-2,few,CASSLGPGGTGELFF,TGTGCCAGCAGTCTTGGACCAGGGGGAACCGGGGAGCTGTTTTTT
TRBV12-3/TRBV12-4,TRBD2,TRBJ2-5,.,CASSPTSAVLAETQYF,TGTGCCAGCAGTCCCACCTCGGCAGTACTAGCGGAGACCCAGTACTTC
TRBV29-1,.,TRBJ2-1,.,CSVEEGLLQFF,TGCAGCGTTGAGGAGGGGTTATTGCAGTTCTTC
TRBV24-1,.,TRBJ2-5,few,CATSWGSQETQYF,TGTGCCACCTCGTGGGGCAGCCAAGAGACCCAGTACTTC
TRBV7-8,.,TRBJ2-7,.,CASSPRTGPYYEQYF,TGTGCCAGCAGCCCTCGGACGGGCCCCTATTACGAGCAGTACTTC
TRBV7-2,TRBD2,TRBJ2-3,.,CASRRFSGVTDTQYF,TGTGCCAGCAGACGCTTTAGCGGGGTCACAGATACGCAGTATTTT
TRBV4-3,TRBD2,TRBJ2-1,.,CASSQSSGRYFNEQFF,TGCGCCAGCAGCCAATCTAGCGGGAGGTATTTCAATGAGCAGTTCTTC
TRBV20-1,TRBD2,TRBJ2-7,.,CSANPGTMVTYEQYF,TGCAGTGCTAACCCAGGGACTATGGTAACCTACGAGCAGTACTTC
TRBV2,.,TRBJ1-4,few,CASKFTATNEKLFF,TGTGCCAGCAAATTCACCGCAACTAATGAAAAACTGTTTTTT
TRBV20-1,TRBD2,TRBJ2-7,few,CSALPRPGGSYEQYF,TGCAGTGCTCTCCCCCGTCCGGGAGGCTCCTACGAGCAGTACTTC
TRBV7-9,TRBD2,TRBJ2-1,.,CASSLMRGGPLGEQFF,TGTGCCAGCAGCTTAATGCGGGGGGGGCCCCTTGGTGAGCAGTTCTTC
TRBV5-5,.,TRBJ2-5,few,CASSLAPSQGQETQYF,TGTGCCAGCAGCTTGGCCCCAAGTCAGGGCCAAGAGACCCAGTACTTC
TRBV25-1,TRBD2,TRBJ2-2,.,CASRPGLDTGELFF,TGTGCCAGCAGGCCGGGACTAGACACCGGGGAGCTGTTTTTT
TRBV24-1,TRBD2,TRBJ2-3,.,CATSAATGTRTDTQYF,TGTGCCACCAGTGCCGCCACCGGGACTAGAACAGATACGCAGTATTTT
TRBV6-5,TRBD2,TRBJ2-5,many,CASSYSSGGPGETQYF,TGTGCCAGCAGTTACTCTAGCGGGGGGCCCGGAGAGACCCAGTACTTC
TRBV7-2,TRBD1,TRBJ2-3,.,CASSSRTGEGTQYF,TGTGCCAGCAGCTCAAGGACAGGGGAGGGTACGCAGTATTTT
TRBV12-3/TRBV12-4,TRBD1,TRBJ2-7,many,CASSLTGGYEQYF,TGTGCCAGCAGTTTGACAGGGGGCTACGAGCAGTACTTC
TRBV28,TRBD1,TRBJ1-1,few,CASSSTGQAIEAFF,TGTGCCAGCAGTTCCACAGGACAGGCAATCGAAGCTTTCTTT
TRBV6-1,TRBD1,TRBJ1-1,.,CASSPRQGWGTEAFF,TGTGCCAGCAGCCCCCGACAGGGATGGGGCACTGAAGCTTTCTTT
TRBV20-1,.,TRBJ2-3,.,CSAHSLGGASHPSTDTQYF,TGCAGTGCGCATTCCTTAGGGGGGGCCTCCCATCCTAGCACAGATACGCAGTATTTT
TRBV18,.,TRBJ2-3,.,CASSPPRQGSTDTQYF,TGTGCCAGCTCACCACCGCGTCAGGGGAGCACAGATACGCAGTATTTT
TRBV4-3,.,TRBJ1-1,.,CASSQDGVVSAEAFF,TGCGCCAGCAGCCAAGACGGGGTAGTTTCAGCTGAAGCTTTCTTT
TRBV7-2,TRBD2,TRBJ2-4,few,CASRLSGTSIAKNIQYF,TGTGCCAGCAGACTTAGCGGGACCTCAATAGCCAAAAACATTCAGTACTTC
TRBV5-5,.,TRBJ2-3,few,CASSFRAGASTDTQYF,TGTGCCAGCAGCTTCCGGGCAGGGGCTAGCACAGATACGCAGTATTTT
TRBV30,.,TRBJ1-4,many,CAGAGDSEKLFF,TGTGCCGGGGCAGGGGATTCTGAAAAACTGTTTTTT
TRBV10-1,TRBD1,TRBJ2-2,.,CASSGDRGGTGELFF,TGCGCCAGCAGCGGAGACAGGGGCGGAACCGGGGAGCTGTTTTTT
TRBV11-2,.,TRBJ2-2,.,CASSLRDPVGELFF,TGTGCCAGCAGCCTAAGGGACCCGGTTGGGGAGCTGTTTTTT
TRBV20-1,TRBD2,TRBJ2-5,.,CSARVMGGVRETQYF,TGCAGTGCTAGAGTAATGGGGGGGGTCCGGGAGACCCAGTACTTC
TRBV20-1,TRBD2,TRBJ2-7,.,CSARREGYEQYF,TGCAGTGCTAGGCGGGAGGGCTACGAGCAGTACTTC
TRBV20-1,.,TRBJ2-2,few,CSARDPAGANTGELFF,TGCAGTGCTAGAGATCCCGCAGGGGCGAACACCGGGGAGCTGTTTTTT
TRBV7-7,.,TRBJ2-5,few,CASSPGQHSTETQYF,TGTGCTAGCAGCCCGGGACAACACTCGACGGAGACCCAGTACTTC
TRBV7-2,.,TRBJ2-2,.,CASMRGGATGELFF,TGTGCCAGTATGAGGGGGGGCGCCACCGGGGAGCTGTTTTTT
TRBV19,TRBD2,TRBJ2-3,few,CASKPGTSELRDTQYF,TGTGCCAGTAAACCCGGGACTAGCGAGCTTCGGGATACGCAGTATTTT
TRBV11-2,TRBD2,TRBJ2-2,.,CASRPSGSLGELFF,TGTGCCAGCCGCCCTAGCGGGAGTTTGGGGGAGCTGTTTTTT
TRBV20-1,.,TRBJ1-2,few,CSASKGYGGYTF,TGCAGTGCTAGTAAAGGGTATGGAGGCTACACCTTC
TRBV15,TRBD1,TRBJ2-1,.,CATAGTGEGRLAFF,TGTGCCACAGCCGGGACAGGGGAAGGAAGACTAGCGTTCTTC
TRBV12-3/TRBV12-4,.,TRBJ1-2,.,CASSSTGPGGYGYTF,TGTGCCAGCAGTTCAACAGGGCCCGGCGGCTATGGCTACACCTTC
TRBV7-9,.,TRBJ2-3,.,CASSLPRITDTQYF,TGTGCCAGCAGCCTGCCAAGGATCACAGATACGCAGTATTTT
TRBV10-3,.,TRBJ2-3,.,CAISESGNTQYF,TGTGCCATCAGTGAGTCAGGAAATACGCAGTATTTT
TRBV12-3/TRBV12-4,TRBD1,TRBJ2-1,.,CASTKTGVNEQFF,TGTGCCAGCACGAAAACAGGGGTCAATGAGCAGTTCTTC